This is a list of T cell receptor beta chains from one sample in a study of shared clonotypes between healthy human individuals. The protocol was immunoSEQ multiplex PCR, while the TCRdb copy is restricted to in-frame clones and leaves out a portion. The table has about 1 million clones, 70% to 80% seen once. Sequencing was carried out using memory CD4+ T cells sorted from blood. The receptors here all came from a man between 18 and 29 years old in good health. CDR3s include the opening cysteine and the closing phenylalanine or tryptophan. A D gene is named only where the DNA matches it firmly. The size of a clone is reported for some rows only, either as once, few or many, or as a class for expanded clones.

D: TRBD2; J: TRBJ2-1; length: 13; V: TRBV28; size: once; DNA: TGTGCCAGCAGTCGGGGGGGCCGGGAGGAGCAGTTCTTC; CDR3: CASSRGGREEQFF
D: TRBD2; J: TRBJ2-1; length: 16; V: TRBV14; size: .; DNA: TGTGCCAGCAGCCCCTTAGCGGGGGCCTACTACAATGAGCAGTTCTTC; CDR3: CASSPLAGAYYNEQFF
D: .; J: TRBJ2-5; length: 15; V: TRBV5-1; size: .; DNA: TGCGCCAGCAGCTTTAGCAGGGGCCAAGGGGAGACCCAGTACTTC; CDR3: CASSFSRGQGETQYF
D: .; J: TRBJ1-5; length: 15; V: TRBV19; size: .; DNA: TGTGCCAGTAGTATAGACGGGATAAGCAATCAGCCCCAGCATTTT; CDR3: CASSIDGISNQPQHF
D: .; J: TRBJ2-7; length: 13; V: TRBV10-3; size: .; DNA: TGTGCCACCGCGGAGAGGACTATCTACGAGCAGTACTTC; CDR3: CATAERTIYEQYF
D: TRBD1; J: TRBJ2-7; length: 13; V: TRBV5-4; size: .; DNA: TGTGCCAGCAGCCTCACAGGGGGGTACGAGCAGTACTTC; CDR3: CASSLTGGYEQYF
D: .; J: TRBJ1-1; length: 14; V: TRBV10-3; size: .; DNA: TGTGCCATCAGCTTCACGACTGGGGACACTGAAGCTTTCTTT; CDR3: CAISFTTGDTEAFF
D: TRBD2; J: TRBJ2-3; length: 17; V: TRBV18; size: .; DNA: TGTGCCAGCTCACAAGGACTAGTCGCGGGAGGCTCAGATACGCAGTATTTT; CDR3: CASSQGLVAGGSDTQYF
D: .; J: TRBJ2-7; length: 10; V: TRBV7-9; size: .; DNA: TGTGCCAGCCTTTCCTACGAGCAGTACTTC; CDR3: CASLSYEQYF
D: TRBD1; J: TRBJ1-6; length: 15; V: TRBV30; size: few; DNA: TGTGCCTGGAGTGGTTCCGGGACAGGGGGTTCACCCCTCCACTTT; CDR3: CAWSGSGTGGSPLHF
D: TRBD2; J: TRBJ2-4; length: 13; V: TRBV5-1; size: .; DNA: TGCGCCAGCAGCACTAGCGGGGAAAACATTCAGTACTTC; CDR3: CASSTSGENIQYF
D: .; J: TRBJ1-1; length: 12; V: TRBV19; size: .; DNA: TGTGCCAGTAGTAGGGGTGCCACTGAAGCTTTCTTT; CDR3: CASSRGATEAFF
D: TRBD2; J: TRBJ2-5; length: 15; V: TRBV11-3; size: .; DNA: TGTGCCAGCAGCCTCTCGCGGGGGGGCCGGGAGACCCAGTACTTC; CDR3: CASSLSRGGRETQYF
D: .; J: TRBJ1-6; length: 13; V: TRBV9; size: .; DNA: TGTGCCAGCAGCGGCGGGGATCAATCACCCCTCCACTTT; CDR3: CASSGGDQSPLHF
D: .; J: TRBJ1-2; length: 12; V: TRBV9; size: .; DNA: TGTGCCAGCAGCGGCGAGGGGTATGGCTACACCTTC; CDR3: CASSGEGYGYTF
D: .; J: TRBJ1-1; length: 14; V: TRBV5-5; size: .; DNA: TGTGCCAGCAGCTTGTGGGGGACGAACACTGAAGCTTTCTTT; CDR3: CASSLWGTNTEAFF
D: TRBD1; J: TRBJ2-5; length: 15; V: TRBV28; size: .; DNA: TGTGCCAGCGGCGGGGGACAGGGGGTTCAAGAGACCCAGTACTTC; CDR3: CASGGGQGVQETQYF
D: .; J: TRBJ1-2; length: 13; V: TRBV7-9; size: few; DNA: TGTGCCAGCAGCCGGGGAGGGACCTATGGCTACACCTTC; CDR3: CASSRGGTYGYTF